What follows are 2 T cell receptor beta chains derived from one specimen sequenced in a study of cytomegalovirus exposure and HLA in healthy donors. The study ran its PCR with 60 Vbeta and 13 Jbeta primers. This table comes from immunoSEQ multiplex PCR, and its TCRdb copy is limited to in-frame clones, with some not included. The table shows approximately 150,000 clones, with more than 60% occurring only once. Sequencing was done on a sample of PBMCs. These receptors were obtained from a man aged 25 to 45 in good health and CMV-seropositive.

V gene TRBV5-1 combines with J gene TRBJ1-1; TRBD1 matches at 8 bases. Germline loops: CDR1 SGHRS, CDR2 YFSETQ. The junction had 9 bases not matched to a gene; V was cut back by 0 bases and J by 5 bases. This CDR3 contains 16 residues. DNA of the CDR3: TGCGCCAGCAGCTTGGCCTCTGGACAGGGTTGGACTGAAGCTTTCTTT. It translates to CASSLASGQGWTEAFF.

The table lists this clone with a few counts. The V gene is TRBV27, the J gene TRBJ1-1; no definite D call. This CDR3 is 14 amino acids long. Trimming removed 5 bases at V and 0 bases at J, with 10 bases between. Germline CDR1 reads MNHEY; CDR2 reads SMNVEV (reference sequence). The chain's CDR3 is CASSQTEMNTEAFF. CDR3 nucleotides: TGTGCCAGCAGTCAAACAGAAATGAACACTGAAGCTTTCTTT.